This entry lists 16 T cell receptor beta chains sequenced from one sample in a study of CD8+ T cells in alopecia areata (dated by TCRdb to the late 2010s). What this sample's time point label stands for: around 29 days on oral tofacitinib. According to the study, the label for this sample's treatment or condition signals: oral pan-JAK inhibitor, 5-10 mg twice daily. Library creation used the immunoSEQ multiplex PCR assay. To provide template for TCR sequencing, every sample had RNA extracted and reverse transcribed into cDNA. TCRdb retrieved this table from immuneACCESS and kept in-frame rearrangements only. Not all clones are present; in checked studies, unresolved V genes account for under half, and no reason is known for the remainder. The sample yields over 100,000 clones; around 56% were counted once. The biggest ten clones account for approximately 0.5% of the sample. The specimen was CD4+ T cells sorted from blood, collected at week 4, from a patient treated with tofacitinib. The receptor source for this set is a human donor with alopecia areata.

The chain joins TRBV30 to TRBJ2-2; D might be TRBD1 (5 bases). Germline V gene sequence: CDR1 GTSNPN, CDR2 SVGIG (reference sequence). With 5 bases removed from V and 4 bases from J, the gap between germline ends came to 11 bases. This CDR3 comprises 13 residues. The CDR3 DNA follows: TGTGCCTGGGTCCGACAGAGCACCGGGGAGCTGTTTTTT. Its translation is CAWVRQSTGELFF.

The CDR3 sequence is CASTPTGYEQYF. The CDR3 DNA follows: TGTGCCAGCACCCCGACGGGCTACGAGCAGTACTTC. The V and J genes are TRBV11-2 and TRBJ2-7; D is uncertain. The length of the CDR3 is 12 residues. From germline, CDR1 is SGHAT and CDR2 FQNNGV. V was clipped by 7 bases and J by 3 bases, with 10 bases between them.

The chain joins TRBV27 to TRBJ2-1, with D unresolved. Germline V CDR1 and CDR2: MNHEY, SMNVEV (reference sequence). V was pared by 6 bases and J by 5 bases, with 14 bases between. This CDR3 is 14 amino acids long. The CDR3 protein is CASSAGRRDNEQFF. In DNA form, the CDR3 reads TGTGCCAGCAGCGCCGGCCGTAGGGACAATGAGCAGTTCTTC.

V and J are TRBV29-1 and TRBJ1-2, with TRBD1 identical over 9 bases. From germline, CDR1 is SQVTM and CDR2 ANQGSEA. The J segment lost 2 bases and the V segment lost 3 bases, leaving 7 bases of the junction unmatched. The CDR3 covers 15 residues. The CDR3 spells CSVDRTGDSNYGYTF. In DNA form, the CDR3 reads TGCAGCGTTGACAGGACAGGGGATTCCAACTATGGCTACACCTTC.

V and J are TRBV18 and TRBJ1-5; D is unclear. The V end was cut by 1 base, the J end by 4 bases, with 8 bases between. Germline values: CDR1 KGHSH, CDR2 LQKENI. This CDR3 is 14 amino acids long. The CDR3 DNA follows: TGTGCCAGCTCACCACAAAATGGGAATCAGCCCCAGCATTTT. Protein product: CASSPQNGNQPQHF.

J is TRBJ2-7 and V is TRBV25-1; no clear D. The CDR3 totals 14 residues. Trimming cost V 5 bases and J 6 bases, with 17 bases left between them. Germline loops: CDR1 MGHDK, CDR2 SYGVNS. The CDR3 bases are TGTGCCAGCAGTCCACGGACCCCCCCCGGCGAGCAGTACTTC. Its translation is CASSPRTPPGEQYF.

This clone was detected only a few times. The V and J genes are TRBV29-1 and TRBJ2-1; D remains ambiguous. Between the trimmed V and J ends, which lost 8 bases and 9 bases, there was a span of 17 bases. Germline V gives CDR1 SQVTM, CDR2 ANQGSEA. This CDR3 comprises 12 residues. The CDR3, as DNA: TGCAGCTCATACTCGGCCCGGGTTGAGCAGTTCTTC. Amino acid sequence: CSSYSARVEQFF.

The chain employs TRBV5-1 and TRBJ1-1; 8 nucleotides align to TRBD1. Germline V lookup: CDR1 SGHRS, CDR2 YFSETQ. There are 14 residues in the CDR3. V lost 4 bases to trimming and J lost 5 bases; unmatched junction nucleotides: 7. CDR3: CASSNGQGDTEAFF. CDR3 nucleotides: TGCGCCAGCAGCAACGGACAGGGTGATACTGAAGCTTTCTTT.

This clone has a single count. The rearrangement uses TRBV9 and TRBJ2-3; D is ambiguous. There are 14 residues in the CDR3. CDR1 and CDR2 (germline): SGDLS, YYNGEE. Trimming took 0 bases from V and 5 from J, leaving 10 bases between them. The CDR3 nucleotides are TGTGCCAGCAGCGTAGGGCTAGTCGGAGATACGCAGTATTTT. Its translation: CASSVGLVGDTQYF. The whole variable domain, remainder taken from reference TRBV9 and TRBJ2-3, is DSGVTQTPKHLITATGQRVTLRCSPRSGDLSVYWYQQSLDQGLQFLIQYYNGEERAKGNILERFSAQQFPDLHSELNLSSLELGDSALYFCASSVGLVGDTQYFGPGTRLTVL.

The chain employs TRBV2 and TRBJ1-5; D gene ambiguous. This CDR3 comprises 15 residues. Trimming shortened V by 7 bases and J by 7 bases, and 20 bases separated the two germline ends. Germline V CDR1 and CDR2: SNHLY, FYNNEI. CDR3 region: CASNREEGHGQPQHF. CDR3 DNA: TGTGCCAGCAATCGGGAAGAGGGTCATGGGCAGCCCCAGCATTTT.

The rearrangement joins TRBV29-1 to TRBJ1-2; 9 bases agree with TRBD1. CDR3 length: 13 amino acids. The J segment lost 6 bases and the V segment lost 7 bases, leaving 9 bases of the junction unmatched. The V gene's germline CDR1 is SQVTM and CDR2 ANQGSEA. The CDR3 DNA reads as TGCAGCGATGCCGGGACAGGGATCGATGGCTACACCTTC. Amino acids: CSDAGTGIDGYTF.

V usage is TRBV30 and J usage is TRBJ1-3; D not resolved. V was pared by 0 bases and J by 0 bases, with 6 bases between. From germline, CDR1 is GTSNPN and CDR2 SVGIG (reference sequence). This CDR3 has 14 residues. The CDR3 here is CAWSVGNSGNTIYF. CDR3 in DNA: TGTGCCTGGAGTGTTGGGAACTCTGGAAACACCATATATTTT.

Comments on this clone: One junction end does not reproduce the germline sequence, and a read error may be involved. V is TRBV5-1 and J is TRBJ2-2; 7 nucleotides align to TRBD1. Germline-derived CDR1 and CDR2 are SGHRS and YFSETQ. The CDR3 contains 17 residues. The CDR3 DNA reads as TGCGCCAGCAGCTTGGGACCGCCGACAGGGAACGCCGGGGAGCTGTTTTTT. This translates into CASSLGPPTGNAGELFF.

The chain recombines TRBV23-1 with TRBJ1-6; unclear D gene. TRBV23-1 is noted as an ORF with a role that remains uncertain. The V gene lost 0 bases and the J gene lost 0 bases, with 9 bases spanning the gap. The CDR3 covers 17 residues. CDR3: CASSQSGGSSYNSPLHF. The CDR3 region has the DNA TGCGCCAGCAGTCAATCAGGCGGGAGCTCCTATAATTCACCCCTCCACTTT.

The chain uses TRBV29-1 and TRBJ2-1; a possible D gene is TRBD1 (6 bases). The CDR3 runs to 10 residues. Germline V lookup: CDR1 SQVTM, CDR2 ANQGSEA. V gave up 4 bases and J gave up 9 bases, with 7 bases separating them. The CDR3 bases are TGCAGCGTTGGGGACACTGAGCAGTTCTTC. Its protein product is CSVGDTEQFF.

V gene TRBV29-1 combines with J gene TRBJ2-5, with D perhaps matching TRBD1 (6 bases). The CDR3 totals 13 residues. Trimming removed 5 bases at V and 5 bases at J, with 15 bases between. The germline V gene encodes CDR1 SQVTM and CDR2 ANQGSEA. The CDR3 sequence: CSVLRDNGETQYF. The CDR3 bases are TGCAGCGTTCTCCGGGACAACGGGGAGACCCAGTACTTC.